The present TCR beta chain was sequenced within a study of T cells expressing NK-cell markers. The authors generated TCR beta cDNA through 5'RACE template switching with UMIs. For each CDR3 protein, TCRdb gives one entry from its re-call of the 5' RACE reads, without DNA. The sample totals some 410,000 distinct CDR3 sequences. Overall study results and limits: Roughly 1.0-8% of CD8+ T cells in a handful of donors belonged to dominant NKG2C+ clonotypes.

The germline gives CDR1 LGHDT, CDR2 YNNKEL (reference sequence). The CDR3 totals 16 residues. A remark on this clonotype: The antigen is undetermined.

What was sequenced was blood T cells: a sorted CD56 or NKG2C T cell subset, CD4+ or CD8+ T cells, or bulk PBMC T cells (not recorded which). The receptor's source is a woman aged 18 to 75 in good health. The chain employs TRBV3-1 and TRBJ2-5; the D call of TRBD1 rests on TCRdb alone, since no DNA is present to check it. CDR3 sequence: CASSHRFFGTQETQYF.